What follows is one T cell receptor beta chain and its context. This clonotype appeared many times. Its antigen specificity is not known. The record has no base qualities; no much larger clone is one base away. This specimen comes from a study of low-dose radiotherapy and immunotherapy resistance in tumors (dated by TCRdb to the early 2020s). Regarding the complete study: Patients in Cohort 1 were given 0.5 Gy per fraction every 2 weeks, and the prescribed total PTV dose was 6.5 Gy. Patients in Cohort 2 were given 1 Gy per fraction every two weeks, for a total of 13 Gy across 26 weeks. Patients were given nivolumab as a 240 mg flat dose every two weeks and ipilimumab at 1 mg/kg every six weeks, with both drugs delivered intravenously. Every two weeks, patients got intravenous cyclophosphamide at 200 mg/m2, given one day ahead of each radiation and immunotherapy administration. Patients took aspirin 300 mg orally once daily for four cycles, starting on cycle 1 day 1. The trial did not randomize participants into treatment groups. The translational analysis covered eight patients: three from the first dose cohort and the first five from the second dose cohort.

Per the publication, the time point label means: after trial treatment. Sample treatment or condition, as interpreted from the label and publication: LDRT plus nivolumab, ipilimumab, low-dose cyclophosphamide and aspirin (RACIN trial). The donors came from RACIN, which was a single-arm phase I dose-escalation trial that paired nivolumab and ipilimumab with aspirin, low-dose cyclophosphamide and low-dose radiotherapy. Eligible patients had advanced, TIL-negative solid tumors. These reads were obtained on an Illumina HiSeq 2500. To make first-strand cDNA, Superscript III was used along with a set of TRAV- and TRBV-specific primers so that both the TCRalpha and TCRbeta chains were covered. TCRs were amplified with Phusion for 15 to 25 PCR cycles using a constant-region primer together with the adapter attached to the V primers. Amplification of the isolated mRNA was done with the MessageAmp II aRNA Amplification Kit, which involved a roughly 15-hour in vitro transcription at 37 degrees C. The Dynabeads mRNA DIRECT Purification Kit was used to isolate mRNA for TCR sequencing. Indexed Illumina adapters were added in a second Phusion PCR of roughly 25 cycles, and the PCR products were purified with AMPure XP beads. In the original analysis: Using custom Perl scripts, TCR sequences that encoded the same protein were pooled, out-of-frame sequences were dropped, and the abundance of each clonotype was calculated. Any TCR sequence backed by just one read was left out of the analysis. Repertoire metrics included Shannon entropy, Gini index, clonality, richness, and frequency of TCRs shared between repertoires. Through fastp at Q25 and MiXCR, TCRdb rebuilt clones from the public reads, retaining in-frame beta chains. Merged by CDR3 protein, the rows form single entries marked with the most common genes and DNA. These V and J calls derive from TCRdb rather than the authors' analysis. The sample yields roughly 56,000 distinct CDR3 sequences; 23% were counted once. The leading ten clones occupy about 7% of the sample.

Its CDR3 holds 13 amino acids, cysteine through phenylalanine. Of all the DNA, just the CDR3 is kept, 39 bases in frame from base 1. CDR1 LNHDA and CDR2 SQIVND are derived from the germline V gene (reference sequence). V sheds 3 bases and J sheds 7 bases, leaving 7 bases between their ends. The specimen comprised PBMCs, sampled after low-dose radiotherapy plus immunotherapy. The TCR originated in a male donor with prostate cancer. Recombination joined TRBV19 with TRBJ1-6; the D segment cannot be called with confidence. The CDR3 amino acid sequence is: CASSIGGNSPLHF. Here is the DNA: TGTGCCAGTAGTATCGGCGGCAATTCACCCCTCCACTTT.